This T cell receptor beta chain was recovered during a study of technical replicates of blood from a handful of donors. The protocol was immunoSEQ multiplex PCR, while the TCRdb copy is restricted to in-frame clones and leaves out a portion. The sample yields fewer than 80,000 clones, roughly 86% seen once. The ends lost 2 bases at V and 5 bases at J; junction bases unmatched: 4. Germline V gives CDR1 MNHNS, CDR2 SASEGT. This CDR3 has 15 amino acids. The chain recombines TRBV6-1 with TRBJ2-7; 12 bases agree with TRBD1. The clonotype originates from a human donor in good health. Some clones in this sample may be carry-over from other donors' samples. The sample consisted of PBMCs. The chain's CDR3 is CASSEPGQGANEQYF. CDR3 DNA: TGTGCCAGCAGTGAACCGGGACAGGGGGCCAACGAGCAGTACTTC.